The 8 T cell receptor beta chains listed next were all sequenced from one sample in a study of early T cells in non-severe SARS-CoV-2 infection (dated by TCRdb to about 2021). Library method: 5' RACE. The sample was run on a NextSeq 500. TCRdb reworked the public reads: Q25 trimming with fastp, MiXCR clone assembly, productive beta chains retained. Under each unique CDR3 protein, matching rows form one entry showing the most common genes and DNA. This sample gives approximately 56,000 distinct CDR3 sequences in total; 10% to 13% of them show up just once. 6.5% of the sample belongs to the ten largest clones. The sample comprised whole blood. These receptors all stem from an adult who was a healthcare worker with PCR-confirmed SARS-CoV-2 infection or an uninfected control (not recorded which).

Only a few counts were recorded for this clonotype. The CDR3 bases are TGTGCCAGCAGCTACGGGACAGCGAACACCGGGGAGCTGTTTTTT. Its protein product is CASSYGTANTGELFF. The chain has TRBV9 and TRBJ2-2; 7 positions match TRBD1. The length of the CDR3 is 15 residues. CDR1 and CDR2 (germline): SGDLS, YYNGEE. V gave up 4 bases and J gave up 0 bases; unmatched junction bases: 3.

This clonotype came up many times. The genes are TRBV10-3 and TRBJ2-7, with D possibly TRBD1 on 5 matching bases. The V end lost 11 bases, the J end lost 2 bases, and 13 bases lay between the germline ends. Germline loops: CDR1 ENHRY, CDR2 SYGVKD. This CDR3 comprises 12 residues. CDR3 in amino acids: CAAQGPTYEQYF. CDR3 in DNA: TGTGCCGCCCAGGGTCCGACCTACGAGCAGTACTTC.

The chain couples TRBV7-6 to TRBJ2-1; TRBD2 matches 11 bases. The germline CDR1 and CDR2 sequences are SGHVS and FNYEAQ. With 0 bases clipped from V and 7 bases from J, the junction kept 5 bases outside the gene matches. The CDR3 is 16 amino acids. The CDR3 spells CASSLAGSSGRNEQFF. CDR3 nucleotides: TGTGCCAGCAGCTTAGCTGGGTCTAGCGGGAGGAATGAGCAGTTCTTC. Full variable domain (missing parts from reference TRBV7-6 and TRBJ2-1): GAGVSQSPRYKVTKRGQDVALRCDPISGHVSLYWYRQALGQGPEFLTYFNYEAQQDKSGLPNDRFSAERPEGSISTLTIQRTEQRDSAMYRCASSLAGSSGRNEQFFGPGTRLTVL.

This clonotype showed up many times. This chain links TRBV11-2 with TRBJ2-7; no clear D. CDR3 length: 15 amino acids. Trimming stripped 3 bases from V and 0 bases from J, with 12 bases between. Germline CDR1 SGHAT, CDR2 FQNNGV. CDR3 region: CASSFYGQSSYEQYF. CDR3 bases: TGTGCCAGCAGCTTTTACGGGCAGAGCTCCTACGAGCAGTACTTC.

This clonotype was counted only a few times. This chain joins TRBV19 and TRBJ2-1; unclear D gene. Germline CDR1 LNHDA, CDR2 SQIVND (reference sequence). CDR3 size: 13 residues. The V end was cut by 10 bases, the J end by 8 bases, with 18 bases between. DNA of the CDR3: TGTGCCACCAAGGTGACCGCCAAAGATGAGCAGTTCTTC. As protein: CATKVTAKDEQFF. The full variable domain, in which reference TRBV19 and TRBJ2-1 provide the parts outside the CDR3, is DGGITQSPKYLFRKEGQNVTLSCEQNLNHDAMYWYRQDPGQGLRLIYYSQIVNDFQKGDIAEGYSVSREKKESFPLTVTSAQKNPTAFYLCATKVTAKDEQFFGPGTRLTVL.

This clonotype turned up a few times. V gene TRBV29-1 combines with J gene TRBJ1-2; a possible D gene is TRBD1 (6 bases). Germline assignment: CDR1 SQVTM and CDR2 ANQGSEA. The CDR3 length is 14 residues. Trimming removed 4 bases from V and 5 bases from J, with 17 bases in between. The CDR3, as DNA: TGCAGCGTTGGGCCCGGGGGCTACGGGTATGGCTACACCTTC. As protein: CSVGPGGYGYGYTF.

This clonotype has a handful of counts. V and J are TRBV7-3 and TRBJ2-3; 10 bases match TRBD2. The CDR3 is made up of 16 amino acids. V trimming: 4 bases; J trimming: 2 bases; junction bases outside the gene matches: 6. Germline values: CDR1 SGHTA, CDR2 FQGTGA. Written as DNA, the CDR3 is TGTGCCAGCAGCTCAGGGACTAGCGACCACACAGATACGCAGTATTTT. Residues: CASSSGTSDHTDTQYF.

This clonotype was seen ten or more times. The genes are TRBV7-9 and TRBJ1-2; 7 bases match TRBD1. V lost 11 bases, J lost 6 bases, and 12 bases stayed unmatched. This CDR3 comprises 13 residues. Germline V lookup: CDR1 SEHNR, CDR2 FQNEAQ (reference sequence). The CDR3 DNA reads TGTGCCGGCTCAAAACAGGGGTTTAATGGCTACACCTTC. It yields the protein CAGSKQGFNGYTF.